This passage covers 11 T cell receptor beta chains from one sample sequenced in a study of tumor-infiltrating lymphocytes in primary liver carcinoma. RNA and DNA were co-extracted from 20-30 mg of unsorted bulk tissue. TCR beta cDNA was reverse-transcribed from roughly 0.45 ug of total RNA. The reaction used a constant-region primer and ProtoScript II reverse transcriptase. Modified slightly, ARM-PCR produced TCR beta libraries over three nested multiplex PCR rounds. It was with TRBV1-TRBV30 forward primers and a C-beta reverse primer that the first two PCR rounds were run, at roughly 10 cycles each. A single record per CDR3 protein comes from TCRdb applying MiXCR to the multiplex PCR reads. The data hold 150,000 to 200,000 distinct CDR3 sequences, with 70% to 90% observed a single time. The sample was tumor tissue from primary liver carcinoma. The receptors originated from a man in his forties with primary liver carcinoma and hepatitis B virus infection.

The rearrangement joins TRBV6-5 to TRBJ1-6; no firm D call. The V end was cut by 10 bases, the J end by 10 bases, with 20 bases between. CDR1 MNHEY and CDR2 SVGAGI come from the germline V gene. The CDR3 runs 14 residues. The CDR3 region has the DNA TGTGCCAACACTGGCGGCGGCGGTGGCTCACCCCTCCACTTT. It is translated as CANTGGGGGSPLHF.

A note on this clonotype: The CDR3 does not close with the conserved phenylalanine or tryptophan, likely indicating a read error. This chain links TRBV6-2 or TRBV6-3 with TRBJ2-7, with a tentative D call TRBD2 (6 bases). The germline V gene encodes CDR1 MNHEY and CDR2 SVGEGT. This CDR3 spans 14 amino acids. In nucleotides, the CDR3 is TGCGCCGGCAAAAGACTACAGGAGGGCTACGAGCAGTACTTA. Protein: CAGKRLQEGYEQYL.

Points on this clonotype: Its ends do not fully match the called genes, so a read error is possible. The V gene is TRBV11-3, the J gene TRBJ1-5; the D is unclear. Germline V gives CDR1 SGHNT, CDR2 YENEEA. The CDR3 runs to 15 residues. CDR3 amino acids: CASSLDLEVAQPHHF. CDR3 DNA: TGTGCCAGCAGCTTAGATCTGGAAGTGGCTCAGCCCCACCATTTT.

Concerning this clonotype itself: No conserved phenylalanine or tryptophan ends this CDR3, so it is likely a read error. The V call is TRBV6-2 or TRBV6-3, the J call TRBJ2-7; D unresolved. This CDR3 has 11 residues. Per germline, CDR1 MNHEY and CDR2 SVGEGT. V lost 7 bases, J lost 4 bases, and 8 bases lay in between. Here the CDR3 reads CASNPRYEQYY. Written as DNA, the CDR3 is TGTGCCAGCAACCCTCGGTACGAGCAGTACTAC.

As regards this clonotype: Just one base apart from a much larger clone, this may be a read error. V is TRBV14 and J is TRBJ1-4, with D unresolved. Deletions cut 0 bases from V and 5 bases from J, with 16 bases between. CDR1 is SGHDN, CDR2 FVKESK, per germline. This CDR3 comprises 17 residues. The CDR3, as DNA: TGTGCCAGCAGCCAAGATTTCCTGGGTAGTTCAAATGAAAAACTGTTTTTT. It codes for CASSQDFLGSSNEKLFF.

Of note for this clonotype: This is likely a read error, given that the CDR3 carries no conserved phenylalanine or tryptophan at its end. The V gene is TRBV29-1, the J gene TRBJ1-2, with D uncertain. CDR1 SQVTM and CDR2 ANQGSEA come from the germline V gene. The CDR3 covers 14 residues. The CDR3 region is CSVEDRITNYGYTI. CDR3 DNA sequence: TGCAGTGTTGAAGATCGGATTACTAATTATGGCTACACCATC.

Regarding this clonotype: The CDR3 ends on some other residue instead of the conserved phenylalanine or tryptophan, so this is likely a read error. The CDR3 region has the DNA TGTGCCAGCACCGAGACAGGGGCCCTCTCAGGGGCCAACGTCCTGACTCTC. The encoded protein is CASTETGALSGANVLTL. V is TRBV6-1 and J is TRBJ2-6; 8 positions agree with TRBD1. V was pared by 7 bases and J by 4 bases, with 12 bases of the junction left unmatched. CDR3 length: 17 amino acids. Germline-derived CDR1 and CDR2 are MNHNS and SASEGT.

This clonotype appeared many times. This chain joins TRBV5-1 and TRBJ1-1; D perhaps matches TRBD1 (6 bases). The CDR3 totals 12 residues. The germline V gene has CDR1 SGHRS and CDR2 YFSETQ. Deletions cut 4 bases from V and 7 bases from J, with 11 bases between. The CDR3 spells CASSPETGEAFF. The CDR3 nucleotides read TGCGCCAGCAGCCCGGAGACAGGTGAAGCTTTCTTT.

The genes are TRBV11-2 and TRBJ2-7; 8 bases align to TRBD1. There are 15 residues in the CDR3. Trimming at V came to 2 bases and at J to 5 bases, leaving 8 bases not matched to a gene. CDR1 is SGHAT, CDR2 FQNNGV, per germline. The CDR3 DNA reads TGTGCCAGCAGCTTACGATGGACAGGGATCAACGAGCAGTACTTC. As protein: CASSLRWTGINEQYF.

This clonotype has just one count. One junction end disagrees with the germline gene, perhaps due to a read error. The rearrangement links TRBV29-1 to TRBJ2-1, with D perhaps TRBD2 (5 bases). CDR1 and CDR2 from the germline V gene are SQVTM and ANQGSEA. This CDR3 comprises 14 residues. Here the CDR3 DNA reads TGCAGTGTTGATGTCGCGGGCCTCCACAAAGAGCAGTTCTTC. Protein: CSVDVAGLHKEQFF.

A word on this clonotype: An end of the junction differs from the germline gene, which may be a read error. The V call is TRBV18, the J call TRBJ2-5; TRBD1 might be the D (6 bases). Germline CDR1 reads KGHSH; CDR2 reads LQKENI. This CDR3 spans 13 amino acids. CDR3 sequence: CASSLDSAETQYF. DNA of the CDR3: TGTGCCAGCTCTCTGGACAGTGCGGAGACCCAGTATTTC.